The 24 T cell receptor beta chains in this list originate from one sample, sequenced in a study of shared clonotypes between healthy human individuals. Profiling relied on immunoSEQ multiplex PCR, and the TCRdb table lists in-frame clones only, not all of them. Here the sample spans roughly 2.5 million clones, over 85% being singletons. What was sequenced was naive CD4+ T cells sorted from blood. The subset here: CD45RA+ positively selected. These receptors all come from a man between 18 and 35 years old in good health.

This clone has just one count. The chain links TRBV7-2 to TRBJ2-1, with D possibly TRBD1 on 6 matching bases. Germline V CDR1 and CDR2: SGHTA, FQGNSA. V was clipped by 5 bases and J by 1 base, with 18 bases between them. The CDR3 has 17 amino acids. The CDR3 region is CASSARGYRESYNEQFF. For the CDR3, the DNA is TGTGCCAGCAGCGCGAGGGGGTACAGGGAATCCTACAATGAGCAGTTCTTC.

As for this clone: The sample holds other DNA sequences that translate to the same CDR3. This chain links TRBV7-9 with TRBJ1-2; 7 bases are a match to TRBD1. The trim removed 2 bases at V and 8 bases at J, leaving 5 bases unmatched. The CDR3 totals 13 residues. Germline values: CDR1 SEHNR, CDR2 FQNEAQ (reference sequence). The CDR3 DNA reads TGTGCCAGCAGCTTAATAGGGGGCGAGGGCTACACCTTC. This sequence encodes CASSLIGGEGYTF.

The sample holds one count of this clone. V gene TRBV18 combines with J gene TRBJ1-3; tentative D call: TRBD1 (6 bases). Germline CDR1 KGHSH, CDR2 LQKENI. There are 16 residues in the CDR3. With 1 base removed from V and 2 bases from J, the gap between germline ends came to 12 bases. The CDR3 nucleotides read TGTGCCAGCTCACCACAACCGGGGGCCACTGGAAACACCATATATTTT. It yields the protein CASSPQPGATGNTIYF.

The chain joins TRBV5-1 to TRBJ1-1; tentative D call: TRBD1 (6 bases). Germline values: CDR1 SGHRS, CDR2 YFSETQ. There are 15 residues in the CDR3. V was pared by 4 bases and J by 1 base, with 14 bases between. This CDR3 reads CASSPGGTTNTEAFF. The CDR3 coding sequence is TGCGCCAGCAGCCCTGGGGGGACAACGAACACTGAAGCTTTCTTT.

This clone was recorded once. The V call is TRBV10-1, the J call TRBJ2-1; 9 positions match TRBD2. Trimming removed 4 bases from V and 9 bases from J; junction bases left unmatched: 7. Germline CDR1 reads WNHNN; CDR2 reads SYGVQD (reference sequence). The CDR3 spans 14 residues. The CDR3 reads CASSASGEFSEQFF. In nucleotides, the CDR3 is TGCGCCAGCAGTGCTAGCGGGGAGTTTAGTGAGCAGTTCTTC.

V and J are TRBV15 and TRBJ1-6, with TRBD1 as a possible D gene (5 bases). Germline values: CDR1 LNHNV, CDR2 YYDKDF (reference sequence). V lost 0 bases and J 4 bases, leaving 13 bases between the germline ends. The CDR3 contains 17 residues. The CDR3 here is CATSREDTNSYNSPLHF. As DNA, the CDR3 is TGTGCCACCAGCAGAGAGGACACCAATTCTTATAATTCACCCCTCCACTTT.

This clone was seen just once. The CDR3 reads CASSLGGTGPGYTF. The CDR3 nucleotides are TGTGCCAGCAGCTTGGGTGGGACAGGCCCTGGCTACACCTTC. The V call is TRBV5-6, the J call TRBJ1-2, with 8 bases fitting TRBD1. V shed 0 bases and J 7 bases; nucleotides not matched to a gene: 5. This CDR3 spans 14 amino acids. Germline values: CDR1 SGHDT, CDR2 YYEEEE.

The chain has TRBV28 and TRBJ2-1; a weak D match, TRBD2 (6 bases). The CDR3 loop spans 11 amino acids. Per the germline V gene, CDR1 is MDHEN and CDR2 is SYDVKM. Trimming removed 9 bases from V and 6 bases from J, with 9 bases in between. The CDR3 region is CARKGGNEQFF. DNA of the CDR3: TGTGCCAGGAAGGGAGGCAATGAGCAGTTCTTC.

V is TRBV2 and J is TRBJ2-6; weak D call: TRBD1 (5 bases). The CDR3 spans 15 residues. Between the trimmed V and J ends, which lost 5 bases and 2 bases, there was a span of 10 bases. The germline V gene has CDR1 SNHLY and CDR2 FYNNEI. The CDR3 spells CASSPQGTGANVLTF. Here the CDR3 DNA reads TGTGCCAGCAGTCCCCAGGGTACTGGGGCCAACGTCCTGACTTTC.

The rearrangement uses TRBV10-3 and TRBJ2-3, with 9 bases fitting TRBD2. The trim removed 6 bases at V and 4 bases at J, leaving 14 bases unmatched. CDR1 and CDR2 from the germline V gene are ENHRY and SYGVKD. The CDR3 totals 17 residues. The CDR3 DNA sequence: TGTGCCATCAGCGCATACCCCACTAGCGGGTACGCAGATACGCAGTATTTT. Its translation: CAISAYPTSGYADTQYF.

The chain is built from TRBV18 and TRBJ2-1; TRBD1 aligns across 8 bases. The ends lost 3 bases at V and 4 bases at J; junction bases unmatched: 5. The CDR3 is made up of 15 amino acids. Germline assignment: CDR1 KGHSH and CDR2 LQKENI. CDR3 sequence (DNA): TGTGCCAGCTCACCCCAGGGACAGGTTTACAATGAGCAGTTCTTC. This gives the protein CASSPQGQVYNEQFF. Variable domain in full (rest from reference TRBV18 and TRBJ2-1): NAGVMQNPRHLVRRRGQEARLRCSPMKGHSHVYWYRQLPEEGLKFMVYLQKENIIDESGMPKERFSAEFPKEGPSILRIQQVVRGDSAAYFCASSPQGQVYNEQFFGPGTRLTVL.

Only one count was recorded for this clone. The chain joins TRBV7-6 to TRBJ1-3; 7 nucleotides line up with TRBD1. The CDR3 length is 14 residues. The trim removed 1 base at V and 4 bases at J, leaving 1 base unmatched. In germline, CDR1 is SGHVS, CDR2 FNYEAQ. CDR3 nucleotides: TGTGCCAGCAGCTTAGGGGGACAGGGAAACACCATATATTTT. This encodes CASSLGGQGNTIYF. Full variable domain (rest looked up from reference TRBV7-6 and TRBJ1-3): GAGVSQSPRYKVTKRGQDVALRCDPISGHVSLYWYRQALGQGPEFLTYFNYEAQQDKSGLPNDRFSAERPEGSISTLTIQRTEQRDSAMYRCASSLGGQGNTIYFGEGSWLTVV.

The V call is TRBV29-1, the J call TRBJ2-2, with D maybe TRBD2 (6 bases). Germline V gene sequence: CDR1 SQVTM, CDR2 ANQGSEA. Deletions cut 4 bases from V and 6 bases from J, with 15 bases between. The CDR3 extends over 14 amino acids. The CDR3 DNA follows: TGCAGCGTTGTGGCGGGGAAGGGAGCCGGGGAGCTGTTTTTT. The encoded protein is CSVVAGKGAGELFF.

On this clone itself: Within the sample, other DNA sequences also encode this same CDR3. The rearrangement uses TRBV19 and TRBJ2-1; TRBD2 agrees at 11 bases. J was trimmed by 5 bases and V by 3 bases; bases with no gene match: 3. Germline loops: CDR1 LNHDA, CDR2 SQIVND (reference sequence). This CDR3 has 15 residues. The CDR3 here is CASSMGTSGNNEQFF. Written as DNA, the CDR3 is TGTGCCAGTAGTATGGGGACTAGCGGAAACAATGAGCAGTTCTTC. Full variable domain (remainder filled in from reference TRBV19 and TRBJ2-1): DGGITQSPKYLFRKEGQNVTLSCEQNLNHDAMYWYRQDPGQGLRLIYYSQIVNDFQKGDIAEGYSVSREKKESFPLTVTSAQKNPTAFYLCASSMGTSGNNEQFFGPGTRLTVL.

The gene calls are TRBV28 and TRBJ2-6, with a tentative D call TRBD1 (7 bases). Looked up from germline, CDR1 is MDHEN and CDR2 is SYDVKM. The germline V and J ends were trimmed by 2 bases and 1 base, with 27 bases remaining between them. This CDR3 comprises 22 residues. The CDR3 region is CASSLNIRELLRQGSGANVLTF. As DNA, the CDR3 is TGTGCCAGCAGTTTAAATATTCGGGAGCTATTGCGACAGGGATCTGGGGCCAACGTCCTGACTTTC.

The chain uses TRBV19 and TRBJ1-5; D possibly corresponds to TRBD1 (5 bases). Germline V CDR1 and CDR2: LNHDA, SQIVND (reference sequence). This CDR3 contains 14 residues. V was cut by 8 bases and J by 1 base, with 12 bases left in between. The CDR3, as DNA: TGTGCCAGTCATGGGGGTGGCAGCAATCAGCCCCAGCATTTT. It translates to CASHGGGSNQPQHF.

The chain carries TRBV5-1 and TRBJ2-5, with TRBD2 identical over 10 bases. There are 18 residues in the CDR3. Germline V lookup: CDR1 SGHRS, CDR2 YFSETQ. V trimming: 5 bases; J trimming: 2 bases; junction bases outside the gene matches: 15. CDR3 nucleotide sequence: TGCGCCAGCAGTCGACGTAATGTAGCGGGGGGCTTGCAAGAGACCCAGTACTTC. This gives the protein CASSRRNVAGGLQETQYF.

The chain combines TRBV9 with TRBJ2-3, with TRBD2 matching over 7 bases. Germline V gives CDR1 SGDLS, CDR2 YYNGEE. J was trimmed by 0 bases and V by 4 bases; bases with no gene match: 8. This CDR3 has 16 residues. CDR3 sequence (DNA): TGTGCCAGCAGCCTGACTAGCCGATCTAGCACAGATACGCAGTATTTT. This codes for CASSLTSRSSTDTQYF.

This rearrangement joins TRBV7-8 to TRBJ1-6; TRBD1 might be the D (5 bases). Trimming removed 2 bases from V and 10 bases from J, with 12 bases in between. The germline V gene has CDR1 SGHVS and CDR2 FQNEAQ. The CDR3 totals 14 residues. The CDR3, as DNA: TGTGCCAGCAGCTTAAGCCAGGGAGCATCACCCCTCCACTTT. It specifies CASSLSQGASPLHF.

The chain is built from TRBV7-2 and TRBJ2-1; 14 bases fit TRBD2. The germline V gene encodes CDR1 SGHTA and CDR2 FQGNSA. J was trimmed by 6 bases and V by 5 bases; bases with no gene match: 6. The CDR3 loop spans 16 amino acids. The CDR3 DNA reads TGTGCCAGCAGCCCCAGGACTAGCGGGGGGACCAATGAGCAGTTCTTC. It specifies CASSPRTSGGTNEQFF.

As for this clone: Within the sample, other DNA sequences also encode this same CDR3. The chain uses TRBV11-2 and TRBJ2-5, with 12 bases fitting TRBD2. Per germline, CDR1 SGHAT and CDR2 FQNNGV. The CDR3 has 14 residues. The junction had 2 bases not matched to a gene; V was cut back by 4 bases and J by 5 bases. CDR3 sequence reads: CASSSGLAGETQYF. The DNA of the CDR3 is TGTGCCAGCAGCTCAGGACTAGCGGGGGAGACCCAGTACTTC.

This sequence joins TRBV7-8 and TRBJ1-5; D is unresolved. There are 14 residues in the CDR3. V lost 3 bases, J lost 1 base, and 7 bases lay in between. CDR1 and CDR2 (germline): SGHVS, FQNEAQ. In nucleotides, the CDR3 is TGTGCCAGCAGCTTCTTCCAGAGCAATCAGCCCCAGCATTTT. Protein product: CASSFFQSNQPQHF.

CDR3 DNA: TGTGCCAGCAGTCCGGGACAGGGCAATCAGCCCCAGCATTTT. Amino acid sequence: CASSPGQGNQPQHF. V usage is TRBV27 and J usage is TRBJ1-5; 8 nucleotides line up with TRBD1. Germline V gene lookup returns CDR1 MNHEY and CDR2 SMNVEV (reference sequence). The CDR3 contains 14 residues. V trimming: 5 bases; J trimming: 2 bases; junction bases outside the gene matches: 2.

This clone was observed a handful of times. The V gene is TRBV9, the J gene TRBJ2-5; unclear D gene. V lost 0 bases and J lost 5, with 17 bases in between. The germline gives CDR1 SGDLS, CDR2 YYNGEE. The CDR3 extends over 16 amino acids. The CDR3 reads CASSVGGSTLWETQYF. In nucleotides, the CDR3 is TGTGCCAGCAGCGTAGGAGGTTCAACTCTTTGGGAGACCCAGTACTTC.